The 6 T cell receptor beta chains presented below share a single source sample, sequenced in a study of shared clonotypes between healthy human individuals. This table comes from immunoSEQ multiplex PCR, and its TCRdb copy is limited to in-frame clones, with some not included. The sample lists roughly 2.2 million clones; 92% were seen once. Sequencing used naive CD4+ T cells from PBMCs. Subset reported: CD45RA+ positively selected. These receptors all stem from a man in his late teens or twenties in good health. Some clones in this sample may be carry-over from other donors' samples.

The chain joins TRBV5-4 to TRBJ2-3; 9 bases are a match to TRBD2. The ends lost 4 bases at V and 1 base at J; junction bases unmatched: 7. The CDR3 consists of 16 residues. The germline V gene has CDR1 SGHNT and CDR2 YYREEE (reference sequence). The CDR3 here is CASSILAGSGTDTQYF. CDR3 sequence (DNA): TGTGCCAGCAGCATCCTAGCGGGGTCGGGCACAGATACGCAGTATTTT.

This chain joins TRBV7-9 and TRBJ2-1; no definite D call. The V end lost 2 bases, the J end lost 5 bases, and 10 bases lay between the germline ends. The CDR3 has 14 amino acids. From germline, CDR1 is SEHNR and CDR2 FQNEAQ (reference sequence). CDR3 coding DNA: TGTGCCAGCAGCTTAAACAGCGCTAACAATGAGCAGTTCTTC. Amino acids: CASSLNSANNEQFF.

The table lists this clone with a few counts. Other DNA sequences in the sample encode the same CDR3. The chain carries TRBV7-2 and TRBJ2-5; D ambiguous. V lost 4 bases to trimming and J lost 5 bases, with 8 bases between them. The CDR3 contains 12 residues. Germline CDR1 reads SGHTA; CDR2 reads FQGNSA. The CDR3 bases are TGTGCCAGCAGCTCCCTTAGGGAGACCCAGTACTTC. Translated: CASSSLRETQYF.

On this clone itself: The sample has other DNA sequences that encode this CDR3 too. The V gene is TRBV5-1, the J gene TRBJ1-1; the match to TRBD1 covers 7 bases. With 3 bases clipped from V and 1 base from J, the junction kept 3 bases outside the gene matches. Germline V gene data show CDR1 as SGHRS and CDR2 as YFSETQ. The CDR3 contains 14 residues. The CDR3 coding sequence is TGCGCCAGCAGCTCCGGGACAGCGAACACTGAAGCTTTCTTT. Translated: CASSSGTANTEAFF.

The V gene is TRBV6-6, the J gene TRBJ1-2; D is unresolved. Germline V gene sequence: CDR1 MNHNY, CDR2 SVGAGI (reference sequence). The CDR3 totals 15 residues. V was trimmed by 5 bases and J by 3 bases, leaving 16 bases between them. CDR3 sequence reads: CASSLSRVAHYGYTF. In nucleotides, the CDR3 is TGTGCCAGCAGTCTATCGCGGGTCGCTCACTATGGCTACACCTTC.

This clone appeared a single time. The chain recombines TRBV9 with TRBJ1-5; D is uncertain. There are 14 residues in the CDR3. The V and J ends lost 0 bases and 7 bases respectively, with 11 bases between them. Germline CDR1 SGDLS, CDR2 YYNGEE. The CDR3 nucleotides are TGTGCCAGCAGCGTAGATGGGGTCGGACAGCCCCAGCATTTT. It specifies CASSVDGVGQPQHF.